The next 3 T cell receptor beta chains were all read from a single sample in a study of read filtering for tumor transcriptome and immune sequencing. Molecular barcoded adaptors covering alpha/delta and beta/gamma chains were used on roughly 400 ng RNA. Each CDR3 protein gets one entry after TCRdb re-called the reads with MiXCR. This table has about 61,000 distinct CDR3 sequences, about 19% appearing once. The sequencing input was a population of CD138-negative cells sorted from bone marrow. The receptors stem from a donor at least 40 years old with multiple myeloma.

Of note for this clonotype: A junction end diverges from the germline sequence, so it may reflect a read error. The rearrangement uses TRBV28 and TRBJ2-7; D gene ambiguous. CDR1 is MDHEN and CDR2 is SYDVKM in the germline V gene. The CDR3 extends over 15 amino acids. The CDR3 is CANSSPGSSSYEQYF. The CDR3 DNA reads as TGTGCCAACAGTTCCCCAGGCTCCAGCTCCTACGAGCAATACTTC.

This clonotype was detected ten times or more. The chain combines TRBV30 with TRBJ1-5; D is undetermined. Trimming took off 0 bases at V and 0 bases at J, with 0 bases between the two ends. The CDR3 spans 12 residues. Germline V gene lookup returns CDR1 GTSNPN and CDR2 SVGIG (reference sequence). The CDR3, as DNA: TGTGCCTGGAGTGTTAGCAATCAGCCCCAGCATTTT. The encoded protein is CAWSVSNQPQHF.

This clonotype was recorded at least ten times. V and J are TRBV7-3 and TRBJ2-3, with no clear D. V gave up 5 bases and J gave up 2 bases, with 8 bases separating them. This CDR3 region has 13 residues. Germline V gene data show CDR1 as SGHTA and CDR2 as FQGTGA. The CDR3 protein is CASSRRFTDTQYF. CDR3 in DNA: TGTGCCAGCAGCCGAAGATTCACAGATACGCAGTATTTT.